This TCR beta chain was identified in a study of T cell responses to AZD1222 COVID-19 vaccine. Study-wide points: The study reported that nearly half of spike-specific TCRs target unmutated variant regions.

There are 17 residues in the CDR3. The germline CDR1 and CDR2 sequences are SGHAT and FQNNGV. Germline trimming cut 3 bases from V and 8 bases from J; bases unmatched to any gene: 12. With regard to this clone: The antigen is unknown.

Libraries were prepared by immunoSEQ multiplex PCR; TCRdb keeps only in-frame clonotypes and omits some of them. The repertoire holds 64,000 or so clones, roughly 89% seen once, with around 6.6% in the top ten. The V call is TRBV11-2, the J call TRBJ1-6; 8 bases match TRBD1. This receptor was taken from an adult in good health. The starting material was peripheral blood, obtained on day 0 of AZD1222 vaccination. Written as DNA, the CDR3 is TGTGCCAGCAGCTTGTTACCAGGGGGCGCTTGGGATTCACCCCTCCACTTT. Translation gives CASSLLPGGAWDSPLHF.